The present T cell receptor (beta chain) was sequenced within a study of blood T cell repertoires in COVID-19. Turning to the study itself: Nucleic acid was either cDNA or gDNA, and it came from T cells, B-cell-depleted T cells, or PBMCs.

Data came from immunoSEQ multiplex PCR; TCRdb stores just in-frame clones and leaves some out. The sample lists some 10,000 clones; roughly nine tenths were seen once. CDR1 and CDR2 (germline): MNHNY, SVGAGI (reference sequence). Trimming shortened V by 5 bases and J by 2 bases, and 22 bases separated the two germline ends. The CDR3 has 18 residues. This clonotype originated in a man in his 60s with acute or convalescent COVID-19. This chain uses TRBV6-6 with TRBJ2-1, with D perhaps matching TRBD1 (5 bases). Sequencing input: peripheral blood. The CDR3 bases are TGTGCCAGCAGTCCCCATCCAGGGTCCCGCCTCGCCTACAATGAGCAGTTCTTC. Its translation: CASSPHPGSRLAYNEQFF.